The present T cell receptor beta chain was sequenced within a study of blood T cell repertoires in COVID-19 (dated by TCRdb to the early 2020s). About the investigation overall: Samples covering the acute and convalescent phases of COVID-19 were provided by collaborators in the United States, Italy and Spain. The prospective study material was composed of cDNA or gDNA derived from T cells, B-cell-depleted T cells, or PBMCs. Subjects who had been exposed to COVID-19, were actively infected with it, or had recovered from it provided the deeply sampled blood TCRbeta repertoires that made up the dataset. The repertoires were released in a freely available public database meant as a resource for research on the immune response to SARS-CoV-2. The samples were drawn from two sources: the first 160 participants of the ongoing ImmuneRACE study, and 1,000 to 1,500 subjects contributed by 6 global collaborators. Nearly every sample came with metadata listing a de-identified subject ID, COVID-19 status, age in years and sex. HLA class I and class II types, where available, came from metadata supplied by the sample provider rather than from assay-based typing.

As for this clone: There is no known antigen for this receptor. Per-base qualities were not stored, and no clone one base away is much larger.

TCRbeta CDR3 regions were amplified from genomic DNA using the immunoSEQ Assay, a bias-controlled multiplex PCR. Concerning the study's data processing: Within the assay, amplification of reference gene primers was used to estimate how many nucleated cells each sample contained. Sequence reads were collapsed and filtered to measure the absolute abundance of every unique TCRbeta CDR3 rearrangement. For each sample, productive Simpson clonality was calculated as the square root of Simpson's diversity index across productive rearrangements. Sourced from immuneACCESS, this table was stored by TCRdb with only in-frame sequences that have V and J called. A share of the clones is absent; for the studies checked, an unresolved V gene accounts for under half, and the remainder has no known explanation. The V and J calls and clone size were taken over from that table, and D and trimming were inferred from the DNA. In this sample the table shows around 78,000 clones, just over 85% of which occur a single time. Roughly 30% of the sample is taken by the ten largest.

The CDR3 has 17 amino acids, counting the end cysteine and phenylalanine. CDR3 DNA is the only sequence kept; it has 51 bases, read in frame from the first base. For this chain, trimming is 0 bases at the V end and 5 bases at the J end, and the number of junction bases without a gene match is 8. For CDR1 and CDR2, the germline V gene lists LGHNA and YNFKEQ. Each collaborating institution followed its own protocols to collect whole blood in K2EDTA tubes. Collaborator samples were shipped for TCRbeta analysis as frozen whole blood, isolated PBMCs, or DNA extracted from either sample type. Findings and caveats that apply to the study as a whole: Clinical and demographic metadata were provided uncurated, with the amount varying by source and participant.

The clonotype comes from a man aged 45-60 years with active or convalescent COVID-19. The receptor chain draws on TRBV4-2 and TRBJ2-1, and TRBD2 aligns with 9 junction nucleotides. Input material: peripheral blood. In nucleotide form, the sequence is TGTGCCAGCAGCCAAGATCCCGTAGCGGGGGAACACAATGAGCAGTTCTTC. It codes for CASSQDPVAGEHNEQFF.